This TCR beta chain was identified during a study of T cells after yellow fever vaccination. On the study more broadly: Any fraction with a low cell number was prepared using SMART-Seq v4 Ultra Low Input. Overall study results and limits: Post-booster samples contained most primary-vaccination clones (nearly 98% CD4, less than 90% CD8). Just a small share of clonotypes turned up in the CD4 compartment as well as the CD8 compartment.

This clonotype was seen ten or more times. Its target is unknown. The authors made TCR cDNA by 5'RACE template switching, adding a universal primer site and UMIs. TCRdb independently ran MiXCR on the 5' RACE reads; one entry per CDR3 protein. The profile covers about 260,000 distinct CDR3 sequences, with approximately 3.5% appearing a single time and around 19% taken by the ten largest. The sequence derives from a man younger than 30 who received the YFV17D yellow fever vaccine. The specimen was PBMCs, collected 15 days after the yellow fever booster vaccination.

The CDR3 DNA is TGTGCCACCAGTGATGGTCCTACGGAGACCCAGTACTTC. Translated, it gives CATSDGPTETQYF. The chain carries TRBV24-1 and TRBJ2-5; no clear D gene. V gave up 3 bases and J gave up 5 bases, with 9 bases separating them. Germline assignment: CDR1 KGHDR and CDR2 SFDVKD. This CDR3 spans 13 amino acids.